This is a list of T cell receptor beta chains from one sample in a study of cytomegalovirus exposure and HLA in healthy donors. The table came from immunoSEQ multiplex PCR; TCRdb's copy has only in-frame clones and leaves some out. The listing contains around 200,000 clones. The specimen was PBMCs. The receptors originated from a woman in her thirties in good health and CMV-seropositive. Both conserved end residues are part of each CDR3. A D gene is named only where the DNA matches it firmly.

D,V,CDR3
TRBD2,TRBV5-6,CASSLGLAGDSYEQYF
-,TRBV10-3,CAISETSGPFF
TRBD2,TRBV10-2,CASFERELGQYF
-,TRBV5-1,CASSLAGLNYGYTF
-,TRBV2,CASSDRVATNEKLFF
TRBD1,TRBV5-1,CASSPTWTGSSSYNSPLHF
-,TRBV19,CASRDFANQPQHF
-,TRBV7-9,CASSGPSLGSSYEQYF
-,TRBV10-3,CAISESVYEQYF
-,TRBV2,CASSEQGYTGELFF
-,TRBV4-3,CASSLQSNTEAFF